The present T cell receptor (beta chain) was sequenced within a study of T cells after yellow fever vaccination. About the research overall: Researchers used SMART-Seq v4 Ultra Low Input to prepare fractions that had low cell numbers.

This CDR3 has 13 residues. Trimming cost V 5 bases and J 4 bases, with 11 bases left between them. Per the germline V gene, CDR1 is SNHLY and CDR2 is FYNNEI. Findings of the study overall: By day 5 rather than day 15, the secondary response had peaked, though it was weaker. A minor fraction of clonotypes spanned both CD4 and CD8 compartments.

Via MiXCR, TCRdb re-called the 5' RACE reads, giving one row per CDR3 protein. In the table there are about 210,000 distinct CDR3 sequences, approximately 6.8% of which are singletons. In this sample, this clonotype turned up a few times. The target antigen is unknown. The receptor's source is a man between 25 and 39 years old who received the YFV17D yellow fever vaccine. This sequence joins TRBV2 and TRBJ1-2; D perhaps matches TRBD1 (5 bases). Sequenced material: CD4+ T cells sorted from PBMCs, taken on the day of the yellow fever booster vaccination. The CDR3 loop is CASSWDGGYGYTF. The CDR3 bases are TGTGCCAGCAGTTGGGACGGGGGCTATGGCTACACCTTC.